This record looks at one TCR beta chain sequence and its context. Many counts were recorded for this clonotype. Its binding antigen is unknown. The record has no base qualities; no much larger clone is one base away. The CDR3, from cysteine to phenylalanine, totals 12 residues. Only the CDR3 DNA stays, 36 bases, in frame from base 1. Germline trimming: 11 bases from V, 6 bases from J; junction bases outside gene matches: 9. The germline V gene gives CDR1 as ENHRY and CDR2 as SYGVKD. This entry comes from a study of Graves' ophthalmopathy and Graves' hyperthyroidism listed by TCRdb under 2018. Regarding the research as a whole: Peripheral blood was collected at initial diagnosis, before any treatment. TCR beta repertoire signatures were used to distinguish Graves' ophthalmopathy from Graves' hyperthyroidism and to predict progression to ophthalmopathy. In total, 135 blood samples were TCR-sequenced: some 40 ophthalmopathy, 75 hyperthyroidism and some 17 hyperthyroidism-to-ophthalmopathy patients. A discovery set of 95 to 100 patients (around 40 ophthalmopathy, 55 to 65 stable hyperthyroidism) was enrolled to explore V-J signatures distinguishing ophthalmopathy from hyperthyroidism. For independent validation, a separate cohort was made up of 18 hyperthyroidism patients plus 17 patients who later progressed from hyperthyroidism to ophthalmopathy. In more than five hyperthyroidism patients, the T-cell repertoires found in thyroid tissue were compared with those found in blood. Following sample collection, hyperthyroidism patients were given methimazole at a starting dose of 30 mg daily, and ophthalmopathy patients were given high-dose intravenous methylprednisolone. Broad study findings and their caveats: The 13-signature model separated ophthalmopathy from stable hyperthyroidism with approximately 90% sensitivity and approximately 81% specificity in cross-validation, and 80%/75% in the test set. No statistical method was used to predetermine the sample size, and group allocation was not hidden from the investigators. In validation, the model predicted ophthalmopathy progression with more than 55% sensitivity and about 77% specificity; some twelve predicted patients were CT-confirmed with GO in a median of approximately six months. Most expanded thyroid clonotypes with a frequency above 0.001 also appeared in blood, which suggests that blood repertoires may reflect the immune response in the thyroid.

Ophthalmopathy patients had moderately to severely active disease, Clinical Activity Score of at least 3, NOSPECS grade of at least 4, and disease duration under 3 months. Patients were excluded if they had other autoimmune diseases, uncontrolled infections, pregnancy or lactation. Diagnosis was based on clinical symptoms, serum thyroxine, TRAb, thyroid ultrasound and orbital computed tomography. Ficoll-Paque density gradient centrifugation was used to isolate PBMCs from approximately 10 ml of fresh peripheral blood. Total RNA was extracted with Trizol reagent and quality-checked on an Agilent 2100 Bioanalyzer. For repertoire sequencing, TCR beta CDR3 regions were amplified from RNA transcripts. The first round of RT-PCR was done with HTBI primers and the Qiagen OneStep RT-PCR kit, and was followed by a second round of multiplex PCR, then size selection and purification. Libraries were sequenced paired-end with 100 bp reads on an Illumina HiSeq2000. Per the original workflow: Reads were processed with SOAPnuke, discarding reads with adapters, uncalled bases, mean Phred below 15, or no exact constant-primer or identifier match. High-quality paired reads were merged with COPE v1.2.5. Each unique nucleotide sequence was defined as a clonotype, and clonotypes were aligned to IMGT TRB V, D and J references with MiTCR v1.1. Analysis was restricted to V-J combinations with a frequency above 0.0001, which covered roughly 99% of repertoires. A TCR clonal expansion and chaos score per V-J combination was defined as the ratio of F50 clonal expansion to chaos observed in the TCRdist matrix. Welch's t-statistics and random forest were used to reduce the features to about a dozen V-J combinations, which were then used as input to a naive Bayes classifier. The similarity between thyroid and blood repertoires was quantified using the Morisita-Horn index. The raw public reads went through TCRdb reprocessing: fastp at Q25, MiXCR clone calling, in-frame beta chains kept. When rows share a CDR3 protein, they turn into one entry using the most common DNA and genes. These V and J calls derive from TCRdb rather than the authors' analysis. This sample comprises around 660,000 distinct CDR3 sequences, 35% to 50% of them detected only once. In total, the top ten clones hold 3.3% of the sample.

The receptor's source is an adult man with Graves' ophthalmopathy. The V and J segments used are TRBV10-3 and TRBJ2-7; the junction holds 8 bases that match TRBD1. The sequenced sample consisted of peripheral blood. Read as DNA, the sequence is TGTGCCCTCCGGGGGACAGGAGGCGAGCAGTACTTC. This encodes CALRGTGGEQYF.